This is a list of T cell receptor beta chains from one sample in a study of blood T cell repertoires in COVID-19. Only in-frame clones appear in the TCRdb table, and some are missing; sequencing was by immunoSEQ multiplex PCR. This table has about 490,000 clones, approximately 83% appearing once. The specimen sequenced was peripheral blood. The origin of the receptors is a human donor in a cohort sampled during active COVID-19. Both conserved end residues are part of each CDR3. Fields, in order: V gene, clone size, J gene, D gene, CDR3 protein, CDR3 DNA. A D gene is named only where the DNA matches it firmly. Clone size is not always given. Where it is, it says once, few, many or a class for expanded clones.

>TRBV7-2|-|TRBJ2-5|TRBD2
CASSTSGRGETQYF
TGTGCCAGCAGTACGAGCGGGAGGGGGGAGACCCAGTACTTC
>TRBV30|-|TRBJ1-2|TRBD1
CAWRRQGADYGYTF
TGTGCCTGGAGGCGACAGGGGGCGGACTATGGCTACACCTTC
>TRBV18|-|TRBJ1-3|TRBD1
CASSPQGVSGNTIYF
TGTGCCAGCTCCCCCCAGGGGGTTTCTGGAAACACCATATATTTT
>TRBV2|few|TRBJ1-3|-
CASSAQLLSGNTIYF
TGTGCCAGCAGTGCACAGCTGCTCTCTGGAAACACCATATATTTT
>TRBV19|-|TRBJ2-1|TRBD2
CASWETSGSFNEQFF
TGTGCCAGTTGGGAGACTAGCGGGAGTTTCAATGAGCAGTTCTTC
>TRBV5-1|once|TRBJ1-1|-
CASSRLGGSEAFF
TGCGCCAGCAGTAGGCTCGGAGGGAGTGAAGCTTTCTTT
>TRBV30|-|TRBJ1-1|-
CAWSVRGILGTEAFF
TGTGCCTGGAGTGTACGGGGTATTTTAGGAACTGAAGCTTTCTTT
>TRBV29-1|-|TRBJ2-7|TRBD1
CSVGQGSGEQYF
TGCAGCGTCGGACAGGGATCTGGCGAGCAGTACTTC
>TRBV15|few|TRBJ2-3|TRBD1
CATSRDLSQRQGAPGDTQYF
TGTGCCACCAGCAGAGATCTTTCCCAACGACAGGGGGCGCCTGGAGATACGCAGTATTTT
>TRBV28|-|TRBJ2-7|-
CASSLSRVHEQYF
TGTGCCAGCAGTTTATCCAGGGTCCACGAGCAGTACTTC
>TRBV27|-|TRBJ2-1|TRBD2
CASSPRLAGAATAVNEQFF
TGTGCCAGCAGTCCCAGACTAGCGGGTGCGGCTACAGCGGTGAATGAGCAGTTCTTC
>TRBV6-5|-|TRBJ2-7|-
CASSRDTFPYEQYF
TGTGCCAGCAGCCGGGACACCTTCCCCTACGAGCAGTACTTC
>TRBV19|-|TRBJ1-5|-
CASSISREQPQHF
TGTGCCAGTAGTATCTCCAGGGAACAGCCCCAGCATTTT
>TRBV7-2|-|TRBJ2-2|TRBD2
CASSPSGGRPTGELFF
TGTGCCAGCAGCCCGAGTGGCGGGAGGCCCACCGGGGAGCTGTTTTTT
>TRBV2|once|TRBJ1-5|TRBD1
CASGGTGNQPQHF
TGTGCCAGCGGCGGGACAGGCAATCAGCCCCAGCATTTT
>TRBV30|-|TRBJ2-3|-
CAWSVPADTQYF
TGTGCCTGGAGTGTACCAGCAGATACGCAGTATTTT
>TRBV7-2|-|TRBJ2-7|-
CASSPAYIPTEQYF
TGTGCCAGCAGCCCCGCCTATATTCCCACCGAGCAGTACTTC
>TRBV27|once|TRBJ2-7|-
CASSVRGGEQYF
TGTGCCAGCAGTGTTCGGGGAGGCGAGCAGTACTTC
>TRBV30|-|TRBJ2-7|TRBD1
CAWSAGQRGKDEQYF
TGTGCCTGGAGTGCGGGACAGAGGGGGAAGGATGAGCAGTACTTC
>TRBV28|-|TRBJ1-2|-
CASSRGGASGYGYTF
TGTGCCAGCTCCCGGGGGGGGGCGTCAGGATATGGCTACACCTTC
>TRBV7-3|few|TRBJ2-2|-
CASSPTPGIRPGELFF
TGTGCCAGCAGTCCCACCCCGGGAATACGTCCCGGGGAGCTGTTTTTT
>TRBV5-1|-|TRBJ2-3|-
CASSYRDTDTQYF
TGCGCCAGCAGCTATCGGGACACAGATACGCAGTATTTT
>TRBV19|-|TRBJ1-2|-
CASSRSYGYTF
TGTGCCAGTAGCCGTTCCTATGGCTACACCTTC
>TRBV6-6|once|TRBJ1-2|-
CASSTYSHGYTF
TGTGCCAGCAGCACTTATTCCCATGGCTACACCTTC
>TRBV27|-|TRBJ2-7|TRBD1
CASTSSTGIYEQYF
TGTGCCAGCACCTCTTCGACAGGGATCTACGAGCAGTACTTC
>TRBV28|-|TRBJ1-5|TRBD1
CAIRGQSNQPQHF
TGTGCCATTAGGGGGCAGAGCAATCAGCCCCAGCATTTT
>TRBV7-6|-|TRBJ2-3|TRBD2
CASSPGDYSTDTQYF
TGTGCCAGCAGCCCCGGGGACTACAGCACAGATACGCAGTATTTT
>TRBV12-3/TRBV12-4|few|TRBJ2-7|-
CASSLSSEQYF
TGTGCCAGCAGTTTATCGAGTGAGCAGTACTTC
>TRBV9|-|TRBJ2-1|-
CASSVEQEQFF
TGTGCCAGCAGCGTAGAACAGGAGCAGTTCTTC
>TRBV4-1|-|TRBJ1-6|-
CASSQAGTYSSYNSPLHF
TGCGCCAGCAGCCAGGCCGGGACTTATAGCTCCTATAATTCACCCCTCCACTTT
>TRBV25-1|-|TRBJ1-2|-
CASSDIGEAGHVVTGYTF
TGTGCCAGCAGTGATATCGGTGAGGCCGGACACGTCGTTACTGGCTACACCTTC
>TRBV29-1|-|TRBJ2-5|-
CSVPYQETQYF
TGCAGCGTTCCGTACCAAGAGACCCAGTACTTC
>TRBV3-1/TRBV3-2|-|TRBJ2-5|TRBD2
CASSPGTSGRAQETQYF
TGTGCCAGCAGCCCCGGGACTAGCGGGAGGGCCCAAGAGACCCAGTACTTC
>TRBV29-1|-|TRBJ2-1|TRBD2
CSVTGLAKGVKGFNEQFF
TGCAGCGTTACGGGACTAGCAAAGGGAGTTAAGGGTTTCAATGAGCAGTTCTTC
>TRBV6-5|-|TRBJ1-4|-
CASSLTMYANEKLFF
TGTGCCAGCAGTCTCACAATGTATGCTAATGAAAAACTGTTTTTT
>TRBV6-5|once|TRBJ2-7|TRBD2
CASKPGLAGSYEQYF
TGTGCCAGCAAGCCGGGACTAGCGGGCTCCTACGAGCAGTACTTC
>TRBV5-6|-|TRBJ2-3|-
CASSWRRPGTDTQYF
TGTGCCAGCAGCTGGCGGAGACCAGGCACAGATACGCAGTATTTT